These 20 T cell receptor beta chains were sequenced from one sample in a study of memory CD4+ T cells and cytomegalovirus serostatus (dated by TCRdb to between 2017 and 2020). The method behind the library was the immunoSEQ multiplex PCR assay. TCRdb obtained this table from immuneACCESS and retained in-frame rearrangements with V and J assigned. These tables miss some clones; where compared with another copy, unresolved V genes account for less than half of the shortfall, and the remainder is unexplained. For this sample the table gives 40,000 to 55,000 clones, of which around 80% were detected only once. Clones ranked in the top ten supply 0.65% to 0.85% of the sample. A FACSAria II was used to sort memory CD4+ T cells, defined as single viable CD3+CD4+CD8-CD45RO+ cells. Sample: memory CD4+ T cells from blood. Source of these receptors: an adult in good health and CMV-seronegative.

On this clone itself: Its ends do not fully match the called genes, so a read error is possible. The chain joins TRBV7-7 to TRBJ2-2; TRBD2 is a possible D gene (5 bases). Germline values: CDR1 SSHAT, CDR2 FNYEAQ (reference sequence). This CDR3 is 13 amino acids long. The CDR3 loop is CASSRTDTGELFF. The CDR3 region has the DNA TGTGCTAGCAGCCGGACTGACACCGGGGAGCTGTTTTTT.

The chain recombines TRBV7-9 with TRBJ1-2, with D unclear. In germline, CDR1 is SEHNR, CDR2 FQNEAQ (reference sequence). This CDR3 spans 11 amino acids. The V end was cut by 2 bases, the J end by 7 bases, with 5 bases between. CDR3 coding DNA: TGTGCCAGCAGCTTAATAGGTGGCTACACCTTC. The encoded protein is CASSLIGGYTF.

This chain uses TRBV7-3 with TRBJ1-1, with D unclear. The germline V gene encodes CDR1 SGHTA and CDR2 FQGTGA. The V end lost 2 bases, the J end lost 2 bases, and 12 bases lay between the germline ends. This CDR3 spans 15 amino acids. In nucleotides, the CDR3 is TGTGCCAGCAGCTTAGGCCAGACAAAAAACACTGAAGCTTTCTTT. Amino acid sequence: CASSLGQTKNTEAFF.

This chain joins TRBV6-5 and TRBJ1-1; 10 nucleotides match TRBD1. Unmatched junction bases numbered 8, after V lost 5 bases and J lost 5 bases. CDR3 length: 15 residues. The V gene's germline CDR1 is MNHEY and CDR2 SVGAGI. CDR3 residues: CASSGPGQGRTEAFF. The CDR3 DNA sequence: TGTGCCAGCAGTGGGCCGGGACAGGGGCGGACTGAAGCTTTCTTT.

CDR3 sequence: CASARGGQGDHEQYF. In nucleotides, the CDR3 is TGCGCCAGCGCCCGCGGGGGACAGGGGGACCACGAGCAGTACTTC. The chain couples TRBV5-1 to TRBJ2-7; 11 nucleotides align to TRBD1. The CDR3 runs to 15 residues. Trimming took 7 bases from V and 5 from J; bases not matched to a gene: 11. Germline CDR1 and CDR2: SGHRS and YFSETQ.

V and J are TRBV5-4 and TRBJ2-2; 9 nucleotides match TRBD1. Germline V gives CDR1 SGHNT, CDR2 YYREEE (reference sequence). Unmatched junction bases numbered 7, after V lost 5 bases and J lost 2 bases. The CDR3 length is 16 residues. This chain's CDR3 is CASSPPGQGNTGELFF. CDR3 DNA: TGTGCCAGCAGTCCACCGGGACAGGGTAACACCGGGGAGCTGTTTTTT.

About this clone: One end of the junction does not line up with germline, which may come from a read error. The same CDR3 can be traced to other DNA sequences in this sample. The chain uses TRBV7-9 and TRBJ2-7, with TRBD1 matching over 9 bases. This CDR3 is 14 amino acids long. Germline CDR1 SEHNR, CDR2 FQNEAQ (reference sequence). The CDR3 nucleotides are TGCGCCAGCAGCTTTGCGGACAGGGGAGGGGAGCAGTACTTC. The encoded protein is CASSFADRGGEQYF.

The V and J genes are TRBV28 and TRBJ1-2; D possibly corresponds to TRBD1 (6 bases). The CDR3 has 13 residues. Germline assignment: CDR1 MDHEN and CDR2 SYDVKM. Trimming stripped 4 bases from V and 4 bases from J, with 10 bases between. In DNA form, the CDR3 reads TGTGCCAGCAGTTCGCGACAGGTCTATGGCTACACCTTC. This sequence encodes CASSSRQVYGYTF.

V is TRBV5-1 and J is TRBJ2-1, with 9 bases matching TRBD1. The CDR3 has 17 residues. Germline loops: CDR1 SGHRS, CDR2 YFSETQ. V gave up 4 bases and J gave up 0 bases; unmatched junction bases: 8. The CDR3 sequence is CASSGGTGSSSYNEQFF. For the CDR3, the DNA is TGCGCCAGCAGCGGTGGGACAGGGAGTAGCTCCTACAATGAGCAGTTCTTC.

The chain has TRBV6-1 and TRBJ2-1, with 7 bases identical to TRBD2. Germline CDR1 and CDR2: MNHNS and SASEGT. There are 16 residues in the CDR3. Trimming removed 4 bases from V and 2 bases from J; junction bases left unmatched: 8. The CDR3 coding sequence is TGTGCCAGCAGTGTCCCCACTAGCGCGACCTACAATGAGCAGTTCTTC. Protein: CASSVPTSATYNEQFF.

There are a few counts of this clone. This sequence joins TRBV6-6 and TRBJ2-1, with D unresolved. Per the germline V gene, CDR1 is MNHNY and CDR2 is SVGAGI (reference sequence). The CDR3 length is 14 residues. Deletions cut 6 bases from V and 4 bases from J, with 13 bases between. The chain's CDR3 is CASRDLVGYNEQFF. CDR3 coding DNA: TGTGCCAGCAGAGACCTGGTCGGATACAATGAGCAGTTCTTC.

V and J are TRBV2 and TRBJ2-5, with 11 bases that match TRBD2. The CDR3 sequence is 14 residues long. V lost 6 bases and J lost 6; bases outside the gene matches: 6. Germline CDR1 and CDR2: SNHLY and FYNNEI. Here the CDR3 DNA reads TGTGCCAGCAGCCCGACTAGCGGGGCCAAGACCCAGTACTTC. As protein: CASSPTSGAKTQYF.

The CDR3 nucleotides are TGTGCCAGCAGCCAAGCGGGCAGCCCCTACGAGCAGTACTTC. Amino acids: CASSQAGSPYEQYF. V gene TRBV14 combines with J gene TRBJ2-7; D is unresolved. CDR3 length: 14 residues. Per the germline V gene, CDR1 is SGHDN and CDR2 is FVKESK. Trimming took off 1 base at V and 2 bases at J, with 9 bases between the two ends.

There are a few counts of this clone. This chain's CDR3 is CSARPTGEAFF. Here the CDR3 DNA reads TGCAGTGCTAGACCGACAGGGGAAGCTTTCTTT. The chain employs TRBV20-1 and TRBJ1-1; 7 bases match TRBD1. Germline CDR1 is DFQATT and CDR2 is SNEGSKA (reference sequence). CDR3 size: 11 residues. Unmatched junction bases numbered 2, after V lost 2 bases and J lost 8 bases.

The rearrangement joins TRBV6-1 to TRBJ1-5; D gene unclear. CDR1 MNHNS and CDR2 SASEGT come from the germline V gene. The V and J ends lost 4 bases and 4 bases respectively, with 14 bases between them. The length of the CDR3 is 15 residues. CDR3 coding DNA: TGTGCCAGCAGTGTCTCAGCGACCGCAAATCAGCCCCAGCATTTT. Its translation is CASSVSATANQPQHF.

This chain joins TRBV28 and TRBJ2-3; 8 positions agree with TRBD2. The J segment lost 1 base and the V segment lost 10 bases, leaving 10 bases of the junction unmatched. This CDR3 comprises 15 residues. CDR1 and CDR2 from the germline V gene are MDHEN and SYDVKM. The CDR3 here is CAISQTSGRTDTQYF. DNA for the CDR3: TGTGCCATTAGCCAAACTAGCGGACGCACAGATACGCAGTATTTT.

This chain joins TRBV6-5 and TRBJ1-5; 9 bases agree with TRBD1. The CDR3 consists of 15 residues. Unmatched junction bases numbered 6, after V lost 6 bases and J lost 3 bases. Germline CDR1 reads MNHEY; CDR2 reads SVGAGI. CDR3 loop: CASSSGQGVNQPQHF. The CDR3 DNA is TGTGCCAGCAGCTCGGGACAGGGAGTCAATCAGCCCCAGCATTTT.

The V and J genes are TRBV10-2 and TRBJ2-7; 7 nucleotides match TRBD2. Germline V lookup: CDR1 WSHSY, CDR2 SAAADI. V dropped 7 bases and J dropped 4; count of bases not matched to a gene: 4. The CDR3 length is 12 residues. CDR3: CASTSGGYEQYF. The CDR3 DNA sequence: TGCGCCAGCACCTCCGGGGGGTACGAGCAGTACTTC.

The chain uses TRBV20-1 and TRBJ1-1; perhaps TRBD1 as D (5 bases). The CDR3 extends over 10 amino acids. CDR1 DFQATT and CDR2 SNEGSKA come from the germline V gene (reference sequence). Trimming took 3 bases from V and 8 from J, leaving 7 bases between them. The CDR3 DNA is TGCAGTGCTAGCCGGACAGAAGCTTTCTTT. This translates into CSASRTEAFF.

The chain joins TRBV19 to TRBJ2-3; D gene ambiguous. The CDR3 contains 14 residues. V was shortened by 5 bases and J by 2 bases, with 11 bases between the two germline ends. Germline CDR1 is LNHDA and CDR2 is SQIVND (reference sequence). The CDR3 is CASSPRTSTDTQYF. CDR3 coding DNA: TGTGCCAGTAGTCCTAGGACCTCCACAGATACGCAGTATTTT.